A single sample gave rise to the 8 T cell receptor beta chains below, sequenced in a study of beta chain features in type 1 diabetes. Their specific antigens are unknown. Every isolated RNA sample was fully reverse transcribed, so sequencing captured expressed TCRB transcripts. Sequenced by immunoSEQ multiplex PCR; TCRdb stores in-frame clones only, minus some. The sample lists 600,000 to 700,000 clones, roughly 13% seen once, with approximately 0.022% in the top ten. Overall study findings and caveats: A moderate, significant TCRB CDR3 shortening appeared in type 1 diabetes across four CD4+ subsets.

The sequenced sample consisted of naive CD4+ T cells from blood. These receptors all come from a man aged 18 to 30 with type 1 diabetes.

The chain couples TRBV27 to TRBJ1-2; tentative D call: TRBD1 (6 bases). Trimming took 7 bases from V and 8 from J, leaving 20 bases between them. The V gene's germline CDR1 is MNHEY and CDR2 SMNVEV (reference sequence). CDR3 length equals 14 residues. In DNA form, the CDR3 reads TGTGCCAGCACCTCCGGGGGCAGGGCTGACGGCTACACCTTC. Amino acid sequence: CASTSGGRADGYTF.

This clone was picked up a small number of times. The sample has other DNA sequences that encode this CDR3 too. The CDR3 DNA reads TGTGCCAGCAGCGTTTCTGGGGCCAACGTCCTGACTTTC. Translated: CASSVSGANVLTF. The chain is built from TRBV9 and TRBJ2-6, with D unresolved. CDR1 is SGDLS and CDR2 is YYNGEE in the germline V gene. There are 13 residues in the CDR3. Trimming removed 2 bases at V and 1 base at J, with 1 base between.

Comments on this clone: The sample carries other DNA sequences with the same CDR3. The V call is TRBV30, the J call TRBJ1-2; D remains unclear. The V end lost 1 base, the J end lost 0 bases, and 6 bases lay between the germline ends. Germline CDR1 and CDR2: GTSNPN and SVGIG (reference sequence). The CDR3 spans 13 residues. The CDR3: CAWSGSANYGYTF. The CDR3 nucleotides read TGTGCCTGGAGTGGGTCCGCTAACTATGGCTACACCTTC.

The V and J genes are TRBV4-1 and TRBJ1-5; D gene ambiguous. The CDR3 has 16 amino acids. Trimming pared 4 bases from V and 6 bases from J, leaving 19 bases between. Germline CDR1 and CDR2: MGHRA and YSYEKL. The CDR3 loop is CASSPPMAGSGQPQHF. CDR3 nucleotides: TGCGCCAGCAGCCCCCCCATGGCGGGAAGCGGTCAGCCCCAGCATTTT.

J is TRBJ2-1 and V is TRBV10-3; a weak D match, TRBD2 (7 bases). V gave up 2 bases and J gave up 1 base, with 18 bases separating them. CDR3 length: 18 residues. The germline V gene has CDR1 ENHRY and CDR2 SYGVKD. CDR3 amino acids: CAISEPGGGEGSYNEQFF. The CDR3 DNA reads as TGTGCCATCAGTGAGCCCGGGGGCGGGGAGGGATCCTACAATGAGCAGTTCTTC.

This clone was found once. The rearrangement joins TRBV18 to TRBJ1-5; no reliable D call. The CDR3 totals 16 residues. Trimming stripped 3 bases from V and 0 bases from J, with 12 bases between. Germline-derived CDR1 and CDR2 are KGHSH and LQKENI. The CDR3 DNA reads TGTGCCAGCTCACCCTTCAACGCAGGTAGCAATCAGCCCCAGCATTTT. Translated: CASSPFNAGSNQPQHF.

This clone was recorded a few times. The rearrangement uses TRBV6-5 and TRBJ1-4, with D possibly TRBD1 on 5 matching bases. V shed 5 bases and J shed 5 bases, with 9 bases lying between them. CDR3 length equals 13 residues. Germline V gives CDR1 MNHEY, CDR2 SVGAGI. The CDR3 bases are TGTGCCAGCAGTCATGGGGCGAATGAAAAACTGTTTTTT. Translation: CASSHGANEKLFF.

The chain couples TRBV9 to TRBJ2-3, with 7 positions matching TRBD2. The CDR3 has 15 amino acids. Trimming took 4 bases from V and 6 from J; bases not matched to a gene: 11. Germline V gene sequence: CDR1 SGDLS, CDR2 YYNGEE. The CDR3 reads CASSPFSGEADTQYF. The CDR3 nucleotides read TGTGCCAGCAGCCCCTTCAGCGGGGAGGCTGATACGCAGTATTTT.